One T cell receptor (beta chain) is described in this entry. The table lists this clone with a count of one. Its cognate antigen has yet to be identified. No base quality information exists; no much larger clone differs at one position. The sample contains more than one DNA sequence encoding this CDR3. The germline V gene sets CDR1 to MGHRA and CDR2 to YSYEKL. The CDR3 contains 14 residues, cysteine and phenylalanine counted. Only CDR3 DNA remains: 42 bases, in frame from the first base. Trimming at the junction amounts to 1 base on V and 1 base on J, and the germline ends lie 7 bases apart. Using the deep immunoSEQ assay, multiplex PCR amplified TCR CDR3 regions from genomic DNA. For each cell subset, the extracted genomic DNA was distributed evenly across all wells of several immunoSEQ 96-well plates, and each plate served as one replicate. For sorted subsets, about 200 ng genomic DNA, equal to tens of thousands of T cell genomes, was loaded into each replicate PCR. The purified libraries were quantified using a Qubit 3.0 fluorometer, sized with a Bioanalyzer 2100, and then quantified again using the KAPA Library Quantification kit. A separate single-read 150-cycle Illumina NextSeq 550 flow cell was used to sequence each immunoSEQ 96-well plate. For the original study's pipeline: Because only junctional sequences without quality scores were contained in the immunoSEQ output, filtering matching that applied to full-length reads could not be performed. Sequences were annotated with PyIR, a Python wrapper for IgBLAST v1.9, and V/J genes and CDR3 were assigned using IMGT germline references. Any read was removed if the V/J assignment was weak (E-value above 1e-6), the CDR3 was missing, or the read contained stop codons, out-of-frame junctions, or ambiguous translated residues. V3J clonotypes were defined as sequences sharing an identical inferred V gene, J gene, and CDR3 amino acid sequence. To compute the percentage overlap between repertoires, the number of shared unique clonotypes was divided by the size of the smaller repertoire. Three approaches were used to assess repertoire richness: RTK rarefaction, the Chao1 estimator, and Recon v2.1 estimates of unobserved clonotypes. OLGA was used to compute generation probabilities for all TCRbeta clonotypes that the gDNA method yielded from several donors. TCRdb mirrors the immuneACCESS table, restricted to in-frame sequences. Some clones are absent from its copies; in checked studies, under half trace to an unresolved V gene, and the reason for the others is unknown. V, J and clone size derive from that table, while D and trimming were established from the DNA sequence. This sample comprises some 1,900,000 clones, about 95% of them detected only once. Clones ranked in the top ten supply 1.2% of the sample.

The data derive from a study of shared clonotypes between healthy human individuals (TCRdb year 2020). The study in broad terms: The cohort comprised a couple of women and a few men aged 18 to 49 years. For each donor, CD4 naive and CD4 memory were each run on three plates, CD8 naive on two plates, and CD8 memory on one plate. To estimate repertoire size and how much clonotype sharing occurs between individuals, the study deeply sequenced the blood TCR repertoires of five or six healthy adults. To increase sequencing depth and limit assay-specific biases, different laboratories used diverse techniques to prepare libraries and sequence TCR repertoires. Per donor, leukapheresis produced somewhere between about 0.85 and 10 billion PBMCs. Overall study results and their limits: Higher generation probabilities were observed for clonotypes shared by all four sorted-subset donors than for non-shared clonotypes. Naive subsets generally had larger estimated clonotype richness than memory subsets. Pairwise subsampling led to the expectation that sequencing depth would affect the degree of clonotype sharing among donors. Sampling was limited to blood, and TCR repertoires in tissue likely differ from TCR repertoires in blood. Even with the large sequencing depth, rarefaction of the sorted-subset datasets indicated that sequencing was incomplete. Because the study included only a small number of donors, the genetic and exposure-history diversity represented was limited. Across a few donors, approximately 5% of naive CD4, 3% to 3.5% of naive CD8, approximately 2.5% of memory CD4, and under 0.45% of memory CD8 clonotypes were shared.

CD8 naive samples were CD45RO-negative cells positively selected for CCR7, giving a CD45RA+CCR7+ population that excluded TemRA cells. Healthy HIV-negative adults with no recently reported acute infections or vaccinations were included as donors. Every donor was a Caucasian adult residing in Nashville, Tennessee, USA. Blood was obtained by leukapheresis, after which PBMCs were separated by Ficoll-Histopaque density gradient centrifugation and cryopreserved in liquid nitrogen vapor phase. Analytical flow cytometry was used to check the purity and quantity of each magnetically sorted T cell population. Each sorted fraction had its genomic DNA isolated and then quantified by UV absorbance on a Nanodrop 2000c.

The receptor was derived from a man in his late teens or twenties in good health. Material for sequencing was naive CD8+ T cells sorted from blood. Explained via the paper, the cell subset or site label denotes: CD45RA+CCR7+. The chain links TRBV4-1 with TRBJ2-5, with no reliable assignment of the D segment. The sequence in DNA is TGCGCCAGCAGCCAAGTATCAGTCCAAGAGACCCAGTACTTC. This encodes CASSQVSVQETQYF.